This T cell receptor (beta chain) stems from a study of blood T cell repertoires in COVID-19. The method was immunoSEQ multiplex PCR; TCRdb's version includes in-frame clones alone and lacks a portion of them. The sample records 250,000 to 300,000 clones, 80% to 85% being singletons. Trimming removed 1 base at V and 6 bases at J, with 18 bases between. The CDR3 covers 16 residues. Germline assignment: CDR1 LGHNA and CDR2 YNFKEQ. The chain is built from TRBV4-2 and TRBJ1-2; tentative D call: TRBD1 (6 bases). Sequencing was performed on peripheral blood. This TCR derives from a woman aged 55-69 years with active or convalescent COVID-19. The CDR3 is CASSQVRQVPENGYTF. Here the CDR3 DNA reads TGTGCCAGCAGCCAAGTGCGACAGGTCCCGGAGAATGGCTACACCTTC.